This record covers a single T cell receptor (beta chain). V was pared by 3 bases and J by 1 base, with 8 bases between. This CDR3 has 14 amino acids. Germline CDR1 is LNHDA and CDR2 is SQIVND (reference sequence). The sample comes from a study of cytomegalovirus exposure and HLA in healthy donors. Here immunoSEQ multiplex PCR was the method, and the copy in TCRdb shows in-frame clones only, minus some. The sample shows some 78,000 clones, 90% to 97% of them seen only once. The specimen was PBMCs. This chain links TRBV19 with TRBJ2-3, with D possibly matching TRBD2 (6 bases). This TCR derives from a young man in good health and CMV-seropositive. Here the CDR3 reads CASSIGTGTDTQYF. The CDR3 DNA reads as TGTGCCAGTAGTATTGGGACTGGCACAGATACGCAGTATTTT.